A single sample gave rise to the 24 T cell receptor beta chains below, sequenced in a study of cytomegalovirus exposure and HLA in healthy donors. PCR involved 60 Vbeta and 13 Jbeta primers. Clones were sequenced by immunoSEQ multiplex PCR, and TCRdb holds only the in-frame ones, with some missing. In all, the sample yields some 120,000 clones. Input material: PBMCs. The source is a man in his late teens or twenties in good health and CMV-seronegative.

The chain carries TRBV11-2 and TRBJ1-5; TRBD1 aligns across 10 bases. V shed 5 bases, J shed 5 bases, and the junction held 18 bases outside the gene matches. Germline values: CDR1 SGHAT, CDR2 FQNNGV. The CDR3 contains 19 residues. The DNA for the CDR3 is TGTGCCAGCAGCCCACGGACAGGGGGAGTCGGCAGAAGGTATCAGCCCCAGCATTTT. The encoded protein is CASSPRTGGVGRRYQPQHF.

The genes are TRBV4-1 and TRBJ1-2; D remains ambiguous. Germline assignment: CDR1 MGHRA and CDR2 YSYEKL. This CDR3 has 14 amino acids. Trimming cost V 0 bases and J 2 bases, with 7 bases left between them. CDR3 region: CASSQDSLNYGYTF. The CDR3 bases are TGCGCCAGCAGCCAAGATTCACTCAACTATGGCTACACCTTC.

V gene TRBV2 combines with J gene TRBJ2-7; D is possibly TRBD1 (6 bases). V was clipped by 8 bases and J by 3 bases, with 17 bases between them. CDR3 length equals 14 residues. Germline assignment: CDR1 SNHLY and CDR2 FYNNEI. CDR3 region: CASLGRDTDYEQYF. The CDR3 nucleotides are TGTGCCAGCCTGGGTCGGGACACCGACTACGAGCAGTACTTC. Drawing the rest from reference TRBV2 and TRBJ2-7, the complete variable domain is EPEVTQTPSHQVTQMGQEVILRCVPISNHLYFYWYRQILGQKVEFLVSFYNNEISEKSEIFDDQFSVERPDGSNFTLKIRSTKLEDSAMYFCASLGRDTDYEQYFGPGTRLTVT.

The chain carries TRBV7-2 and TRBJ2-7; perhaps TRBD1 as D (6 bases). Germline loops: CDR1 SGHTA, CDR2 FQGNSA. V was clipped by 3 bases and J by 3 bases, with 12 bases between them. The CDR3 loop spans 14 amino acids. Here the CDR3 DNA reads TGTGCCAGCAGCTTCGGTGGGGACATCTACGAGCAGTACTTC. Its translation: CASSFGGDIYEQYF.

This chain uses TRBV18 with TRBJ2-7; 7 bases map to TRBD1. Germline V gene data show CDR1 as KGHSH and CDR2 as LQKENI. With V trimmed by 6 bases and J by 0 bases, 8 bases remained unmatched. The CDR3 spans 15 residues. The DNA for the CDR3 is TGTGCCAGCTCCCCGAGGACAGGAACCTCCTACGAGCAGTACTTC. It translates to CASSPRTGTSYEQYF.

V and J are TRBV28 and TRBJ1-2; weak D call: TRBD1 (5 bases). V lost 5 bases and J lost 7, with 20 bases in between. This CDR3 spans 15 amino acids. Germline V gene lookup returns CDR1 MDHEN and CDR2 SYDVKM. The CDR3, as DNA: TGTGCCAGCAGTCCGGCGGGCAGGGAGGTTGGTGGCTACACCTTC. Translating gives CASSPAGREVGGYTF.

The chain couples TRBV4-1 to TRBJ2-1, with 11 positions matching TRBD2. The CDR3 covers 18 residues. Germline V gene data show CDR1 as MGHRA and CDR2 as YSYEKL. V shed 4 bases and J 2 bases; nucleotides not matched to a gene: 10. Here the CDR3 DNA reads TGCGCCAGCAGCCTGACCCTAGGGACTAGCGGCCCCTACAATGAGCAGTTCTTC. It translates to CASSLTLGTSGPYNEQFF.

The chain combines TRBV5-1 with TRBJ1-6, with a weak D call TRBD1 (5 bases). The V end lost 0 bases, the J end lost 6 bases, and 10 bases lay between the germline ends. This CDR3 has 15 residues. Germline V gene sequence: CDR1 SGHRS, CDR2 YFSETQ. CDR3 amino acids: CASSLGGQGNSPLHF. Written as DNA, the CDR3 is TGCGCCAGCAGCTTGGGGGGCCAGGGTAATTCACCCCTCCACTTT.

For this clone: One end of the junction varies from germline; a read error may be responsible. V is TRBV7-7 and J is TRBJ2-7; no firm D call. Germline CDR1 SSHAT, CDR2 FNYEAQ (reference sequence). The CDR3 extends over 13 amino acids. For the CDR3, the DNA is TGTGCTAGCAGCTCCGAGTCCATTGGCGAGCAGTACTTC. As protein: CASSSESIGEQYF.

The chain uses TRBV10-3 and TRBJ2-1; tentative D call: TRBD2 (6 bases). The germline V gene has CDR1 ENHRY and CDR2 SYGVKD. The CDR3 loop spans 15 amino acids. Trimming pared 0 bases from V and 6 bases from J, leaving 12 bases between. The CDR3 protein is CAISESRGAGNEQFF. The CDR3 DNA is TGTGCCATCAGTGAGTCGCGGGGTGCAGGCAATGAGCAGTTCTTC.

The J gene is TRBJ2-3, the V gene TRBV30, with TRBD2 identical over 7 bases. Germline values: CDR1 GTSNPN, CDR2 SVGIG (reference sequence). The CDR3 length is 17 residues. With 0 bases clipped from V and 2 bases from J, the junction kept 11 bases outside the gene matches. In DNA form, the CDR3 reads TGTGCCTGGAGTGTACCCCTGGTAGCGGGTATCACAGATACGCAGTATTTT. Translation gives CAWSVPLVAGITDTQYF.

The V call is TRBV2, the J call TRBJ2-1; D remains unclear. Between the trimmed V and J ends, which lost 6 bases and 0 bases, there was a span of 15 bases. CDR3 length: 16 residues. Germline CDR1 is SNHLY and CDR2 is FYNNEI. CDR3 sequence: CASREILRSSYNEQFF. The CDR3 DNA sequence: TGTGCCAGCAGGGAAATTTTGCGGAGCTCCTACAATGAGCAGTTCTTC. The full variable domain, with the rest looked up from reference TRBV2 and TRBJ2-1, is EPEVTQTPSHQVTQMGQEVILRCVPISNHLYFYWYRQILGQKVEFLVSFYNNEISEKSEIFDDQFSVERPDGSNFTLKIRSTKLEDSAMYFCASREILRSSYNEQFFGPGTRLTVL.

The chain uses TRBV14 and TRBJ2-3; no reliable D call. Trimming cost V 1 base and J 7 bases, with 6 bases left between them. The CDR3 is made up of 12 amino acids. Germline V gene sequence: CDR1 SGHDN, CDR2 FVKESK. CDR3 nucleotides: TGTGCCAGCAGCCAAGGGCTTAATACGCAGTATTTT. Protein sequence: CASSQGLNTQYF.

V gene TRBV29-1 combines with J gene TRBJ2-7, with a weak D call TRBD2 (6 bases). CDR3 length: 12 residues. Germline CDR1 is SQVTM and CDR2 is ANQGSEA. Trimming removed 4 bases from V and 8 bases from J, with 15 bases in between. CDR3 in amino acids: CSVAIPRGKQYF. The DNA of the CDR3 is TGCAGCGTTGCCATACCGCGGGGAAAGCAGTACTTC.

This rearrangement joins TRBV9 to TRBJ1-1; D remains ambiguous. V lost 6 bases to trimming and J lost 0 bases, with 9 bases between them. Germline loops: CDR1 SGDLS, CDR2 YYNGEE. The CDR3 has 13 residues. CDR3 nucleotides: TGTGCCAGCACGCGGCAGCTGAACACTGAAGCTTTCTTT. This translates into CASTRQLNTEAFF. Drawing the rest from reference TRBV9 and TRBJ1-1, the complete variable domain is DSGVTQTPKHLITATGQRVTLRCSPRSGDLSVYWYQQSLDQGLQFLIQYYNGEERAKGNILERFSAQQFPDLHSELNLSSLELGDSALYFCASTRQLNTEAFFGQGTRLTVV.

The V gene is TRBV10-1, the J gene TRBJ1-6; TRBD1 aligns across 7 bases. With V trimmed by 6 bases and J by 0 bases, 17 bases remained unmatched. Germline V gives CDR1 WNHNN, CDR2 SYGVQD (reference sequence). The CDR3 has 20 residues. The CDR3 sequence: CASRGKPTGQRSSYNSPLHF. DNA for the CDR3: TGCGCCAGCAGGGGGAAACCGACGGGACAGCGGAGCTCCTATAATTCACCCCTCCACTTT.

The chain links TRBV19 to TRBJ1-1, with TRBD1 identical over 8 bases. CDR1 is LNHDA and CDR2 is SQIVND in the germline V gene (reference sequence). The J segment lost 4 bases and the V segment lost 1 base, leaving 5 bases of the junction unmatched. The CDR3 totals 15 residues. The CDR3 sequence is CASSIADRATTEAFF. CDR3 DNA sequence: TGTGCCAGTAGTATAGCGGACAGGGCGACCACTGAAGCTTTCTTT.

V gene TRBV10-3 combines with J gene TRBJ2-1; 11 bases are shared with TRBD2. J was trimmed by 4 bases and V by 5 bases; bases with no gene match: 10. Germline V CDR1 and CDR2: ENHRY, SYGVKD. CDR3 length equals 17 residues. The CDR3 is CAISSLTGTSGYNEQFF. CDR3 in DNA: TGTGCCATCAGTTCCCTAACCGGGACTAGCGGTTACAATGAGCAGTTCTTC.

The CDR3: CASSLEINEKLFF. The CDR3 coding sequence is TGCGCCAGCAGCTTAGAGATTAATGAAAAACTGTTTTTT. This chain joins TRBV5-1 and TRBJ1-4; D call uncertain. CDR3 length: 13 amino acids. Trimming took off 2 bases at V and 4 bases at J, with 6 bases between the two ends. Germline V lookup: CDR1 SGHRS, CDR2 YFSETQ.

V gene TRBV5-1 combines with J gene TRBJ2-3, with TRBD2 matching 8 bases. Germline CDR1 SGHRS, CDR2 YFSETQ. This CDR3 has 14 amino acids. The V segment lost 8 bases and the J segment 0 bases; nucleotides outside the gene matches: 5. As DNA, the CDR3 is TGCGCCAGTCTCCGGGGGGGAAGCACAGATACGCAGTATTTT. Residues: CASLRGGSTDTQYF.

The chain links TRBV5-1 to TRBJ1-2, with unresolved D. In germline, CDR1 is SGHRS, CDR2 YFSETQ. V lost 4 bases and J lost 7, with 14 bases in between. The CDR3 extends over 13 amino acids. CDR3 DNA sequence: TGCGCCAGCAGCGTCCGGGAGACGGCTGGCTACACCTTC. This gives the protein CASSVRETAGYTF.

The V gene is TRBV30, the J gene TRBJ2-1, with TRBD2 as a possible D gene (6 bases). From germline, CDR1 is GTSNPN and CDR2 SVGIG (reference sequence). Trimming stripped 0 bases from V and 8 bases from J, with 17 bases between. The CDR3 consists of 15 residues. The CDR3 protein is CAWSVLNSGLDEQFF. CDR3 nucleotides: TGTGCCTGGAGTGTACTGAATAGCGGATTGGATGAGCAGTTCTTC.

The V call is TRBV7-9, the J call TRBJ2-7; 7 positions agree with TRBD1. Looked up from germline, CDR1 is SEHNR and CDR2 is FQNEAQ (reference sequence). The ends lost 3 bases at V and 0 bases at J; junction bases unmatched: 2. This CDR3 spans 14 amino acids. Written as DNA, the CDR3 is TGTGCCAGCAGCTTGTCAGGGGGCTCCTACGAGCAGTACTTC. This sequence encodes CASSLSGGSYEQYF.

This chain joins TRBV7-2 and TRBJ2-5; 7 positions agree with TRBD2. Germline lookup yields CDR1 SGHTA and CDR2 FQGNSA. The CDR3 has 16 amino acids. V shed 3 bases, J shed 5 bases, and the junction held 12 bases outside the gene matches. CDR3 sequence (DNA): TGTGCCAGCAGCTTTGGGAGGGCACAAAGATCCGAGACCCAGTACTTC. It yields the protein CASSFGRAQRSETQYF.